This T cell receptor (beta chain) comes out of a study of cytomegalovirus exposure and HLA in healthy donors. It was with 60 Vbeta and 13 Jbeta primers that the PCR ran. The assay was immunoSEQ multiplex PCR, and TCRdb's table has in-frame clones only and misses some. The sample lists 100,000 to 120,000 clones; 60% to 85% were seen once. The V gene lost 4 bases and the J gene lost 0 bases, with 16 bases spanning the gap. CDR1 is SGHDN, CDR2 FVKESK, per germline. The CDR3 runs to 17 residues. This clone was recorded once. Its specificity is unknown. Whole-study findings and limits: By HLA locus, TCR association rates varied in a later analysis, with DRB1 showing the most and HLA-C the fewest.

Sequenced: PBMCs. The TCR sequence derives from a male donor in good health and CMV-seronegative. This chain uses TRBV14 with TRBJ2-1, with D possibly matching TRBD1 (7 bases). The CDR3 region is CASSPRRQGGSYNEQFF. Here the CDR3 DNA reads TGTGCCAGCAGCCCGCGGCGACAGGGAGGCTCCTACAATGAGCAGTTCTTC.